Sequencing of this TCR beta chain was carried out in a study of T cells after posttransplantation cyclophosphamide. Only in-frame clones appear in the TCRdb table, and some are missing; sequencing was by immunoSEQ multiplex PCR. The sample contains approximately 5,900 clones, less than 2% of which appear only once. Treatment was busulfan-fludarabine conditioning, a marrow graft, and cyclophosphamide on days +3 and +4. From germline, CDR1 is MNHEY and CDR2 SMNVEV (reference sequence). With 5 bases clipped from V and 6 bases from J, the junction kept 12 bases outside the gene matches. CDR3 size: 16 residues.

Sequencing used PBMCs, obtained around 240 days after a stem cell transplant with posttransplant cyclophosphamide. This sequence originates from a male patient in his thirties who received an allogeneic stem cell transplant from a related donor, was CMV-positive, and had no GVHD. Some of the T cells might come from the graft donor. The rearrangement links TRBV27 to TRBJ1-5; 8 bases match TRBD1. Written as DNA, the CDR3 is TGTGCCAGCAGTATAGGACAGGGAAGAGGGGGTCAGCCCCAGCATTTT. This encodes CASSIGQGRGGQPQHF.